This note documents a single T cell receptor (beta chain) sequence. The data stem from a study of neoadjuvant nivolumab and ipilimumab in lung cancer. The V and J ends lost 0 bases and 3 bases, in that order; junction bases with no gene match: 14. The CDR3 totals 19 residues. CDR1 and CDR2 (germline): SGHRS, YFSETQ. Only in-frame clones appear in the TCRdb table, and some are missing; sequencing was by immunoSEQ multiplex PCR. The sample records some 38,000 clones, roughly 87% being singletons. The sample was peripheral blood, taken before neoadjuvant nivolumab, alone or with ipilimumab. The TCR was taken from an adult with non-small cell lung cancer. The gene calls are TRBV5-1 and TRBJ2-3; 9 bases align to TRBD1. The CDR3 protein is CASSLGPTGGVSGTDTQYF. The CDR3 DNA is TGCGCCAGCAGCTTGGGACCGACAGGGGGGGTTAGCGGGACAGATACGCAGTATTTT.